This T cell receptor beta chain was captured by sequencing in a study of response to subunit inactivated influenza vaccine. Trimming at V came to 6 bases and at J to 10 bases, leaving 9 bases not matched to a gene. The CDR3 sequence is 14 residues long. CDR1 is MDHEN and CDR2 is SYDVKM in the germline V gene. TCRdb re-derived calls from the RT-PCR reads in MiXCR, one entry per CDR3 protein. This table has 300,000 to 350,000 distinct CDR3 sequences, 20% to 25% appearing once. The sequence derives from a man between 45 and 75 years old who received an inactivated influenza vaccine. The chain links TRBV28 to TRBJ1-6, with 7 bases matching TRBD1. This material consisted of PBMCs from blood, taken about 20 months after vaccination. CDR3 DNA: TGTGCCAGCAGACAGGGGAAAGTTGGATCACCCCTCCACTTT. Amino acids: CASRQGKVGSPLHF. The complete variable domain, with remaining parts taken from reference TRBV28 and TRBJ1-6, reads DVKVTQSSRYLVKRTGEKVFLECVQDMDHENMFWYRQDPGLGLRLIYFSYDVKMKEKGDIPEGYSVSREKKERFSLILESASTNQTSMYLCASRQGKVGSPLHFGNGTRLTVT.